This TCR beta chain was recovered during a study of cytomegalovirus exposure and HLA in healthy donors. As for this clone: The same CDR3 is also encoded by other DNA sequences in this sample.

The PCR contained 60 Vbeta and 13 Jbeta primers. Sequenced by immunoSEQ multiplex PCR; TCRdb stores in-frame clones only, minus some. This repertoire shows approximately 140,000 clones, around 90% found once; its top ten account for around 0.5%. V was trimmed by 0 bases and J by 0 bases, leaving 14 bases between them. The germline CDR1 and CDR2 sequences are SGDLS and YYNGEE. This CDR3 has 17 amino acids. This receptor was identified in a woman aged 40 to 50 in good health and CMV-seronegative. Material: PBMCs. The chain links TRBV9 to TRBJ2-3, with a possible D match to TRBD2 (6 bases). CDR3: CASSVDPRGSSTDTQYF. For the CDR3, the DNA is TGTGCCAGCAGCGTAGACCCTCGGGGGTCTAGCACAGATACGCAGTATTTT. Together with reference TRBV9 and TRBJ2-3, the CDR3 gives the full variable domain: DSGVTQTPKHLITATGQRVTLRCSPRSGDLSVYWYQQSLDQGLQFLIQYYNGEERAKGNILERFSAQQFPDLHSELNLSSLELGDSALYFCASSVDPRGSSTDTQYFGPGTRLTVL.